This T cell receptor (beta chain) was observed in a study of T cells after yellow fever vaccination. The authors made TCR cDNA by 5'RACE template switching, adding a universal primer site and UMIs. TCRdb fed the 5' RACE reads into MiXCR, producing one record per CDR3 protein. The profile shows 200,000 to 300,000 distinct CDR3 sequences, 6% to 8% of them singletons. The input for sequencing was CD4+ T cells sorted from PBMCs, taken on the day of the yellow fever booster vaccination. This clonotype originated in a man aged 30-40 years who received the YFV17D yellow fever vaccine.

The CDR3 coding sequence is TGTGCCAGCAGTTCCCCTCCCCATATACACCACGAGCAGTACTTC. Translated: CASSSPPHIHHEQYF. The rearrangement links TRBV28 to TRBJ2-7; the D is unclear. The CDR3 is 15 residues long. CDR1 and CDR2 from the germline V gene are MDHEN and SYDVKM. V dropped 4 bases and J dropped 5 bases, with 18 bases sitting between them. The full variable domain, rest sourced from reference TRBV28 and TRBJ2-7, is DVKVTQSSRYLVKRTGEKVFLECVQDMDHENMFWYRQDPGLGLRLIYFSYDVKMKEKGDIPEGYSVSREKKERFSLILESASTNQTSMYLCASSSPPHIHHEQYFGPGTRLTVT.